This T cell receptor beta chain was identified in a study of vaccination and CD4 T cells after COVID-19. Looking at the study overall: Six males and four females, two Hispanic, made up the convalescents. Cultures acting as controls obtained a CEFX pool, an HIV-1 Nef pool, or no peptide.

At the Johns Hopkins FTIC core, DNA taken from cultured CD4+ T cells was sequenced by way of the Oncomine TCR Beta short-read assay. TCRdb re-called the PCR reads through MiXCR, storing one row per CDR3 protein. This table has over 10,000 distinct CDR3 sequences, more than 50% appearing once. This clonotype appeared a few times. The antigen remains unidentified. The germline gives CDR1 DFQATT, CDR2 SNEGSKA (reference sequence). The V end was cut by 5 bases, the J end by 10 bases, with 12 bases between. CDR3 length: 12 residues. As to treatment: 10-day PBMC culture with coronavirus spike peptide pools or control peptides (ViraFEST assay). In the ViraFEST assay, peptide-pool expansion preceded TCR sequencing of expanded clonotypes.

Sequencing used cultured CD4+ T cells from blood, obtained after SARS-CoV-2 vaccination. This rearrangement joins TRBV20-1 to TRBJ1-6; weak D call: TRBD1 (6 bases). This clonotype originated in a human donor with COVID-19. The CDR3 region is CSAPRQASPLHF. The CDR3 DNA follows: TGCAGTGCTCCCCGACAGGCGTCACCCCTCCACTTT.